A single sample gave rise to the 23 T cell receptor beta chains below, sequenced in a study of T-cell reconstitution after alpha-beta-depleted transplantation in children listed by TCRdb under 2016. The library was prepared using PCR. This sample was sequenced with an Illumina HiSeq 2500. To normalize quantification of the TCRbeta repertoire, the TCR libraries were built with molecular barcoding that relied on unique molecular identifiers. TCRdb reworked the public reads: Q25 trimming with fastp, MiXCR clone assembly, productive beta chains retained. CDR3 protein duplicates are merged, each entry listing the most common genes and DNA. Present in this sample are 500,000 to 750,000 distinct CDR3 sequences, 25% to 30% of which were seen just once. The top ten clones comprise under 45% of the sample. Interpreted using the paper, the treatment or condition label stands for: allogeneic hematopoietic cell transplantation with graft depleted of TCRalphabeta T cells and CD19 B cells.

This material consisted of PBMCs, taken before TCRalphabeta/CD19-depleted stem cell transplant. Receptor source: a boy under two years old with Wiskott-Aldrich syndrome, due to receive a stem cell transplant.

The rearrangement links TRBV5-1 to TRBJ2-3, with D hard to call. Germline V gives CDR1 SGHRS, CDR2 YFSETQ. Trimming took off 0 bases at V and 2 bases at J, with 4 bases between the two ends. This CDR3 has 13 amino acids. CDR3: CASSLDITDTQYF. As DNA, the CDR3 is TGCGCCAGCAGCTTGGATATCACAGATACGCAGTATTTT. Using reference TRBV5-1 and TRBJ2-3 for the parts outside the CDR3, the full variable domain is KAGVTQTPRYLIKTRGQQVTLSCSPISGHRSVSWYQQTPGQGLQFLFEYFSETQRNKGNFPGRFSGRQFSNSRSEMNVSTLELGDSALYLCASSLDITDTQYFGPGTRLTVL.

This clonotype has just a few counts. This chain connects TRBV15 to TRBJ1-1; D call uncertain. The germline V gene has CDR1 LNHNV and CDR2 YYDKDF (reference sequence). Trimming took off 5 bases at V and 4 bases at J, with 8 bases between the two ends. CDR3 length equals 12 residues. The CDR3 DNA reads TGTGCCACCAGCTCTAGAAGCACTGAAGCTTTCTTT. Amino acid sequence: CATSSRSTEAFF.

The gene calls are TRBV28 and TRBJ1-5, with D maybe TRBD1 (6 bases). The CDR3 is 13 amino acids. Between the trimmed V and J ends, which lost 10 bases and 5 bases, there was a span of 15 bases. Looked up from germline, CDR1 is MDHEN and CDR2 is SYDVKM. CDR3 protein: CATGPGHHQPQHF. Written as DNA, the CDR3 is TGTGCCACCGGACCGGGACATCATCAGCCCCAGCATTTT.

The rearrangement links TRBV5-1 to TRBJ2-1, with 8 nucleotides matching TRBD2. V dropped 0 bases and J dropped 5; count of bases not matched to a gene: 7. There are 16 residues in the CDR3. Per germline, CDR1 SGHRS and CDR2 YFSETQ. The CDR3 here is CASSLVPGGPHNEQFF. Written as DNA, the CDR3 is TGCGCCAGCAGCTTGGTGCCGGGAGGGCCCCACAATGAGCAGTTCTTC.

This clonotype came up a few times. The J gene is TRBJ2-4, the V gene TRBV5-1; TRBD1 is a possible D gene (6 bases). CDR1 is SGHRS and CDR2 is YFSETQ in the germline V gene. The CDR3 covers 16 residues. The V and J ends lost 1 base and 1 base respectively, with 12 bases between them. This CDR3 reads CASSLSDREAKNIQYF. The CDR3 coding sequence is TGCGCCAGCAGCTTGTCGGACAGAGAGGCCAAAAACATTCAGTACTTC.

The V call is TRBV5-1, the J call TRBJ2-3; possible D gene TRBD2, 6 bases. From germline, CDR1 is SGHRS and CDR2 YFSETQ. Trimming removed 0 bases from V and 3 bases from J, with 14 bases in between. The CDR3 has 16 amino acids. For the CDR3, the DNA is TGCGCCAGCAGCTTGGGGGGTCCCGGGAGAACAGATACGCAGTATTTT. Protein product: CASSLGGPGRTDTQYF.

The DNA of the CDR3 is TGTGCCAGCAGCTTCGATCATAGCGGGAAGCAGTTCTTC. This encodes CASSFDHSGKQFF. This sequence joins TRBV5-6 and TRBJ2-1; TRBD2 aligns across 8 bases. J was trimmed by 11 bases and V by 2 bases; bases with no gene match: 6. The CDR3 extends over 13 amino acids. Germline values: CDR1 SGHDT, CDR2 YYEEEE.

This clonotype was picked up a small number of times. The chain uses TRBV5-5 and TRBJ2-1, with D possibly matching TRBD2 (6 bases). CDR3 length equals 16 residues. Trimming stripped 4 bases from V and 1 base from J, with 15 bases between. Germline loops: CDR1 SGHKS, CDR2 YYEKEE (reference sequence). Here the CDR3 reads CASSPPRSGSYNEQFF. Here the CDR3 DNA reads TGTGCCAGCAGCCCCCCGAGAAGCGGGTCCTACAATGAGCAGTTCTTC.

V and J are TRBV12-3 or TRBV12-4 and TRBJ2-1; 12 bases agree with TRBD2. Trimming at V came to 4 bases and at J to 2 bases, leaving 6 bases not matched to a gene. CDR3 size: 17 residues. CDR3 bases: TGTGCCAGCAGTTGGACTAGCGGGGCGGTTCCCTACAATGAGCAGTTCTTC. Protein sequence: CASSWTSGAVPYNEQFF.

J is TRBJ1-1 and V is TRBV5-1; D may be TRBD1 (6 bases). The CDR3 has 15 amino acids. Germline V gives CDR1 SGHRS, CDR2 YFSETQ. With 7 bases removed from V and 0 bases from J, the gap between germline ends came to 16 bases. The CDR3 loop reads CASSLTGTMNTEAFF. The CDR3 nucleotides read TGCGCCAGCTCCCTAACAGGGACCATGAACACTGAAGCTTTCTTT.

This clonotype came up a few times. This chain links TRBV7-2 with TRBJ2-7; D gene ambiguous. The CDR3 loop spans 14 amino acids. V lost 1 base and J 4 bases, leaving 11 bases between the germline ends. Germline values: CDR1 SGHTA, CDR2 FQGNSA. DNA for the CDR3: TGTGCCAGCAGCTTAGGGGCCCTTTGGTACGAGCAGTACTTC. This codes for CASSLGALWYEQYF. Complete variable domain (other parts from reference TRBV7-2 and TRBJ2-7): GAGVSQSPSNKVTEKGKDVELRCDPISGHTALYWYRQSLGQGLEFLIYFQGNSAPDKSGLPSDRFSAERTGGSVSTLTIQRTQQEDSAVYLCASSLGALWYEQYFGPGTRLTVT.

Many counts were recorded for this clonotype. V usage is TRBV7-9 and J usage is TRBJ2-1; D is perhaps TRBD1 or TRBD2 (6 bases each). Trimming took off 3 bases at V and 3 bases at J, with 9 bases between the two ends. Germline CDR1 is SEHNR and CDR2 is FQNEAQ (reference sequence). The CDR3 is 14 residues long. CDR3 amino acids: CASSFRGLYNEQFF. As DNA, the CDR3 is TGTGCCAGCAGCTTTCGGGGGCTCTACAATGAGCAGTTCTTC.

This chain links TRBV20-1 with TRBJ2-5; possibly TRBD1 for D (6 bases). Germline loops: CDR1 DFQATT, CDR2 SNEGSKA (reference sequence). This CDR3 is built from 12 residues. Trimming stripped 3 bases from V and 4 bases from J, with 9 bases between. The CDR3 sequence is CSASRGVETQYF. In DNA form, the CDR3 reads TGCAGTGCTAGCAGGGGCGTAGAGACCCAGTACTTC.

The chain joins TRBV4-2 to TRBJ2-5; 8 bases align to TRBD2. The CDR3 extends over 16 amino acids. V lost 4 bases and J lost 4; bases outside the gene matches: 11. Germline V gives CDR1 LGHNA, CDR2 YNFKEQ. DNA of the CDR3: TGTGCCAGCAGCCCCACTAGCGGCCCTAGGGGAGAGACCCAGTACTTC. Protein: CASSPTSGPRGETQYF.

J is TRBJ2-1 and V is TRBV6-1, with 10 bases identical to TRBD2. V gave up 6 bases and J gave up 5 bases; unmatched junction bases: 4. Germline V CDR1 and CDR2: MNHNS, SASEGT. CDR3 length equals 14 residues. This CDR3 is CASRGLADHNEQFF. Written as DNA, the CDR3 is TGTGCCAGCAGAGGACTAGCGGACCACAATGAGCAGTTCTTC.

The rearrangement joins TRBV6-1 to TRBJ2-3, with 15 bases that match TRBD2. CDR1 and CDR2 (germline): MNHNS, SASEGT. The CDR3 spans 17 residues. J lost 3 bases, V lost 5 bases, and 6 bases had no gene match. Here the CDR3 DNA reads TGTGCCAGCAGTCCAGGACTAGCGGGAGGGGGGACAGATACGCAGTATTTT. Translated: CASSPGLAGGGTDTQYF.

A few counts support this clonotype. The rearrangement links TRBV2 to TRBJ2-7, with a possible D match to TRBD1 (6 bases). Germline lookup yields CDR1 SNHLY and CDR2 FYNNEI. The CDR3 length is 15 residues. The V and J ends lost 2 bases and 2 bases respectively, with 13 bases between them. The CDR3 bases are TGTGCCAGCAGTGAAAGGGCGACAGGCCCCTACGAGCAGTACTTC. Amino acid sequence: CASSERATGPYEQYF.

The chain employs TRBV7-7 and TRBJ2-3, with TRBD2 identical over 7 bases. V dropped 2 bases and J dropped 8; count of bases not matched to a gene: 4. The CDR3 totals 13 residues. Germline V CDR1 and CDR2: SSHAT, FNYEAQ (reference sequence). The DNA for the CDR3 is TGTGCCAGCAGCTTAAAGGGCGGGGGTACGCAGTATTTT. It encodes CASSLKGGGTQYF. The whole variable domain, remainder taken from reference TRBV7-7 and TRBJ2-3, is GAGVSQSPRYKVTKRGQDVTLRCDPISSHATLYWYQQALGQGPEFLTYFNYEAQPDKSGLPSDRFSAERPEGSISTLTIQRTEQRDSAMYRCASSLKGGGTQYFGPGTRLTVL.

The J gene is TRBJ2-1, the V gene TRBV19, with 8 nucleotides matching TRBD2. The germline V gene has CDR1 LNHDA and CDR2 SQIVND (reference sequence). Trimming removed 5 bases from V and 4 bases from J; junction bases left unmatched: 7. The CDR3 covers 15 residues. CDR3 amino acids: CASSDLAGDYNEQFF. CDR3 DNA sequence: TGTGCCAGTAGTGATCTAGCGGGCGATTACAATGAGCAGTTCTTC.

At least ten counts were recorded for this clonotype. V usage is TRBV20-1 and J usage is TRBJ2-1; D ambiguous. The V end was cut by 2 bases, the J end by 5 bases, with 10 bases between. The CDR3 is 13 residues long. CDR1 and CDR2 from the germline V gene are DFQATT and SNEGSKA (reference sequence). The CDR3 reads CSARKDRNNEQFF. The CDR3 coding sequence is TGCAGTGCTAGAAAGGACCGAAACAATGAGCAGTTCTTC.

This chain joins TRBV20-1 and TRBJ2-5, with D possibly matching TRBD1 (6 bases). Germline-derived CDR1 and CDR2 are DFQATT and SNEGSKA (reference sequence). This CDR3 has 14 amino acids. V lost 3 bases and J 2 bases, leaving 13 bases between the germline ends. The DNA of the CDR3 is TGCAGTGCTAGTCAAGGACAGTATCAAGAGACCCAGTACTTC. Amino acid sequence: CSASQGQYQETQYF.

V usage is TRBV5-6 and J usage is TRBJ2-5, with D possibly being TRBD1 or TRBD2 (5 bases each). Trimming took off 4 bases at V and 4 bases at J, with 11 bases between the two ends. CDR3 length: 13 amino acids. The V gene's germline CDR1 is SGHDT and CDR2 YYEEEE. The CDR3 reads CASSRRGTETQYF. As DNA, the CDR3 is TGTGCCAGCAGCCGTCGTGGGACAGAGACCCAGTACTTC.

CDR3 DNA sequence: TGCAGTGCTCCTAACGCCAGGGGTTCAGAGACCCAGTACTTC. Translating gives CSAPNARGSETQYF. The J gene is TRBJ2-5, the V gene TRBV20-1; D is perhaps TRBD1 (6 bases). Per the germline V gene, CDR1 is DFQATT and CDR2 is SNEGSKA (reference sequence). Trimming left V 5 bases short and J 4 bases short, with 17 bases between. The CDR3 loop spans 14 amino acids.